The 27 T cell receptor beta chains below were found in one sample sequenced in a study of CD8 T cells in Susac syndrome. With random hexamers, roughly 0.45 to 1 ug RNA was reverse transcribed. Using its own MiXCR run on the immunoSEQ multiplex PCR reads, TCRdb lists one record per CDR3 protein. The table has approximately 160,000 distinct CDR3 sequences, 90% to 97% seen once. The sample comprised CD4+ T cells from PBMCs. The origin of the receptors is a human donor with Susac syndrome.

CDR3: CASAPWSNQPQHF. CDR3 in DNA: TGTGCCAGCGCCCCTTGGAGCAATCAGCCCCAGCATTTT. V and J are TRBV28 and TRBJ1-5; D is unresolved. V dropped 8 bases and J dropped 1 base, with 9 bases sitting between them. Germline V CDR1 and CDR2: MDHEN, SYDVKM. This CDR3 spans 13 amino acids.

A remark on this clonotype: At one boundary the junction diverges from the germline segment, which might be a read error. The chain carries TRBV7-9 and TRBJ2-1; TRBD2 matches 8 bases. This CDR3 has 13 residues. CDR1 SEHNR and CDR2 FQNEAQ come from the germline V gene (reference sequence). The CDR3 here is CASSSSGGDRRLF. The CDR3 DNA reads TGTGCCAGCAGCTCCTCCGGGGGGGATCGGAGGCTCTTC.

The sample holds one count of this clonotype. The rearrangement uses TRBV4-1 and TRBJ2-5, with D perhaps TRBD2 (6 bases). Deletions cut 1 base from V and 5 bases from J, with 14 bases between. The germline gives CDR1 MGHRA, CDR2 YSYEKL. The CDR3 extends over 15 amino acids. CDR3 sequence (DNA): TGCGCCAGCAGCCAAGGGTGGGGCGGGGAGGAGACCCAGTACTTC. This translates into CASSQGWGGEETQYF.

Here the CDR3 DNA reads TGCAGTGCTAGGGCGGGGGCCGTCCCCAATGAGCAGTTCTTC. It is translated as CSARAGAVPNEQFF. The gene calls are TRBV20-1 and TRBJ2-1, with a weak D call TRBD2 (7 bases). Germline-derived CDR1 and CDR2 are DFQATT and SNEGSKA (reference sequence). CDR3 length: 14 amino acids. The V and J ends lost 3 bases and 6 bases respectively, with 15 bases between them.

The gene calls are TRBV30 and TRBJ1-1, with a weak D call TRBD1 (6 bases). CDR1 is GTSNPN and CDR2 is SVGIG in the germline V gene (reference sequence). This CDR3 has 12 residues. With 4 bases removed from V and 8 bases from J, the gap between germline ends came to 14 bases. The CDR3 here is CAWIPQGAEAFF. CDR3 nucleotide sequence: TGTGCCTGGATCCCACAGGGAGCAGAAGCTTTCTTT.

In nucleotides, the CDR3 is TGCAGCGCCGTAACCGGGCAGGAAAACTATGGCTACACCTTC. It is translated as CSAVTGQENYGYTF. The gene calls are TRBV29-1 and TRBJ1-2, with unresolved D. The CDR3 length is 14 residues. Trimming took 7 bases from V and 2 from J, leaving 17 bases between them. CDR1 is SQVTM and CDR2 is ANQGSEA in the germline V gene.

V usage is TRBV30 and J usage is TRBJ2-5, with D hard to call. V shed 2 bases and J shed 5 bases, with 6 bases lying between them. The V gene's germline CDR1 is GTSNPN and CDR2 SVGIG (reference sequence). This CDR3 has 11 amino acids. The CDR3 loop is CAWSSRETQYF. The DNA for the CDR3 is TGTGCCTGGAGTTCGCGGGAGACCCAGTACTTC. Combining the CDR3 with reference TRBV30 and TRBJ2-5 gives the whole variable domain SQTIHQWPATLVQPVGSPLSLECTVEGTSNPNLYWYRQAAGRGLQLLFYSVGIGQISSEVPQNLSASRPQDRQFILSSKKLLLSDSGFYLCAWSSRETQYFGPGTRLLVL.

The chain is built from TRBV12-3 or TRBV12-4 and TRBJ2-5, with 8 positions matching TRBD2. The V and J ends lost 5 bases and 5 bases, in that order; junction bases with no gene match: 10. There are 15 residues in the CDR3. This chain's CDR3 is CASSPGGAPVETQYF. The CDR3, as DNA: TGTGCCAGCAGTCCCGGGGGGGCCCCCGTGGAGACCCAGTACTTC.

The rearrangement links TRBV2 to TRBJ1-2, with no clear D. Germline CDR1 and CDR2: SNHLY and FYNNEI. V shed 4 bases and J shed 4 bases, with 16 bases lying between them. The CDR3 is made up of 15 amino acids. The DNA for the CDR3 is TGTGCCAGCAGTGCTCGGGTAACTGACGGCTATGGCTACACCTTC. Protein: CASSARVTDGYGYTF.

V gene TRBV20-1 combines with J gene TRBJ2-6; 7 bases line up with TRBD2. Germline V CDR1 and CDR2: DFQATT, SNEGSKA (reference sequence). CDR3 size: 16 residues. The V and J ends lost 3 bases and 4 bases, in that order; junction bases with no gene match: 9. The CDR3 DNA follows: TGCAGTGCTAGCGGGAGGACATCTCTGGGGGCCAACGTCCTGACTTTC. Translation gives CSASGRTSLGANVLTF.

The rearrangement links TRBV5-4 to TRBJ2-3; D unresolved. In germline, CDR1 is SGHNT, CDR2 YYREEE (reference sequence). The CDR3 totals 13 residues. V dropped 1 base and J dropped 1 base, with 4 bases sitting between them. The CDR3 is CASSLKRTDTQYF. The CDR3 coding sequence is TGTGCCAGCAGCTTGAAACGCACAGATACGCAGTATTTT.

The CDR3 DNA reads as TGTGCCAGCAGCCGACAGGGCAATACGCAGTATTTT. This sequence encodes CASSRQGNTQYF. The rearrangement joins TRBV14 to TRBJ2-3; TRBD1 agrees at 7 bases. Per germline, CDR1 SGHDN and CDR2 FVKESK. The CDR3 runs to 12 residues. J was trimmed by 7 bases and V by 4 bases; bases with no gene match: 2.

CDR3 sequence: CASRGLAGTHNEQFF. In DNA, the CDR3 is TGTGCCAGTAGGGGACTAGCGGGGACACACAATGAGCAGTTCTTC. The chain carries TRBV19 and TRBJ2-1; 13 bases match TRBD2. Germline V CDR1 and CDR2: LNHDA, SQIVND (reference sequence). The CDR3 covers 15 residues. V lost 6 bases, J lost 5 bases, and 4 bases stayed unmatched. The variable domain in full, with the rest retrieved from reference TRBV19 and TRBJ2-1, is DGGITQSPKYLFRKEGQNVTLSCEQNLNHDAMYWYRQDPGQGLRLIYYSQIVNDFQKGDIAEGYSVSREKKESFPLTVTSAQKNPTAFYLCASRGLAGTHNEQFFGPGTRLTVL.

V usage is TRBV7-2 and J usage is TRBJ2-1; 10 bases match TRBD2. V was pared by 5 bases and J by 10 bases, with 11 bases of the junction left unmatched. The CDR3 spans 15 residues. Germline V gene sequence: CDR1 SGHTA, CDR2 FQGNSA. The CDR3 DNA reads TGTGCCAGCAGCCGAGAAGCGGGGGGGCGTGTGGAGCAGTTCTTC. Protein product: CASSREAGGRVEQFF.

The chain recombines TRBV6-6 with TRBJ2-2; 7 nucleotides align to TRBD2. CDR1 and CDR2 (germline): MNHNY, SVGAGI (reference sequence). CDR3 length: 15 amino acids. The V gene end was trimmed by 6 bases and the J gene end by 2 bases; junction bases not matched to a gene: 6. The CDR3 DNA reads as TGTGCCAGCAGACCCGCTAGCGGTAACACCGGGGAGCTGTTTTTT. The encoded protein is CASRPASGNTGELFF.

The rearrangement links TRBV5-4 to TRBJ2-1; TRBD2 agrees at 7 bases. CDR3 length: 15 residues. V gave up 3 bases and J gave up 9 bases; unmatched junction bases: 12. Germline V CDR1 and CDR2: SGHNT, YYREEE (reference sequence). The CDR3 nucleotides are TGTGCCAGCAGCTCCGCCGGGACTATGATGAGTGAGCAGTTCTTC. Residues: CASSSAGTMMSEQFF.

The rearrangement joins TRBV28 to TRBJ2-7; TRBD1 matches 8 bases. After removal of 5 bases from V and 3 bases from J, the junction contained 6 bases not matched to a gene. Germline V gene data show CDR1 as MDHEN and CDR2 as SYDVKM. This CDR3 region has 14 residues. CDR3 sequence: CASSPTGEDYEQYF. The CDR3 DNA is TGTGCCAGCAGTCCGACAGGGGAAGACTACGAGCAGTACTTC.

The gene calls are TRBV24-1 and TRBJ1-1, with D possibly TRBD1 on 6 matching bases. V was clipped by 4 bases and J by 4 bases, with 12 bases between them. CDR3 size: 14 residues. Germline CDR1 is KGHDR and CDR2 is SFDVKD. The CDR3 sequence: CATSESTGTTEAFF. The CDR3 DNA reads TGTGCCACCAGTGAGTCTACAGGGACCACTGAAGCTTTCTTT.

This chain connects TRBV29-1 to TRBJ2-2; D is ambiguous. V dropped 5 bases and J dropped 1 base, with 8 bases sitting between them. The CDR3 sequence is 13 residues long. In germline, CDR1 is SQVTM, CDR2 ANQGSEA. The CDR3 spells CSVPTGNTGELFF. CDR3 bases: TGCAGCGTTCCGACCGGGAACACCGGGGAGCTGTTTTTT.

This clonotype was picked up one time. This rearrangement joins TRBV3-1 to TRBJ2-5; TRBD2 is a possible D gene (5 bases). The V gene lost 4 bases and the J gene lost 5 bases, with 17 bases spanning the gap. This CDR3 region has 15 residues. Germline V gene lookup returns CDR1 LGHDT and CDR2 YNNKEL (reference sequence). The CDR3 reads CASSPLAGSRETQYF. In DNA form, the CDR3 reads TGTGCCAGCAGCCCCCTGGCGGGTTCGAGGGAGACCCAGTACTTC.

CDR3 coding DNA: TGTGCCAGCAGCCAAGGGTTTAGGGGCGCCGACTATGGCTACACCTTC. Translating it yields CASSQGFRGADYGYTF. This chain uses TRBV4-2 with TRBJ1-2; the D gene is possibly TRBD1 (5 bases). The CDR3 contains 16 residues. Germline CDR1 is LGHNA and CDR2 is YNFKEQ. V dropped 1 base and J dropped 3 bases, with 15 bases sitting between them.

V is TRBV6-5 and J is TRBJ2-6, with D perhaps TRBD1 (6 bases). The germline V gene has CDR1 MNHEY and CDR2 SVGAGI. The V gene lost 2 bases and the J gene lost 7 bases, with 12 bases spanning the gap. CDR3 length equals 15 residues. CDR3 nucleotide sequence: TGTGCCAGCAGTTACGAGGGGGATGGCGCCAACGTCCTGACTTTC. It yields the protein CASSYEGDGANVLTF.

The chain joins TRBV12-3 or TRBV12-4 to TRBJ2-2; tentatively, D is TRBD1 (6 bases). The CDR3 sequence is 15 residues long. Trimming stripped 6 bases from V and 2 bases from J, with 13 bases between. The CDR3 coding sequence is TGTGCCAGCAGCCCCGGGACAAAAAACACCGGGGAGCTGTTTTTT. The encoded protein is CASSPGTKNTGELFF.

V usage is TRBV6-2 or TRBV6-3 and J usage is TRBJ1-2; D is possibly TRBD1 (5 bases). The ends were cut back, 2 bases at V and 1 base at J, with 8 bases in the middle. Germline assignment: CDR1 MNHEY and CDR2 SVGEGT. The CDR3 has 14 residues. The CDR3 protein is CASSYRDGNYGYTF. The DNA for the CDR3 is TGTGCCAGCAGTTACCGGGACGGTAACTATGGCTACACCTTC.

The rearrangement links TRBV12-3 or TRBV12-4 to TRBJ2-7, with D unclear. Trimming cost V 6 bases and J 3 bases, with 15 bases left between them. This CDR3 spans 14 amino acids. CDR3 sequence (DNA): TGTGCCAGCAGCCCGTTTGACGGCGGCTACGAGCAGTACTTC. Translation: CASSPFDGGYEQYF.

This chain uses TRBV28 with TRBJ2-4; D is unclear. V shed 6 bases and J shed 3 bases, with 12 bases lying between them. CDR1 MDHEN and CDR2 SYDVKM come from the germline V gene. The CDR3 runs 14 residues. The CDR3 DNA reads TGTGCCAGCAGCCAAGGGTCAGTCAAAAACATTCAGTACTTC. The encoded protein is CASSQGSVKNIQYF.

The rearrangement links TRBV12-3 or TRBV12-4 to TRBJ2-1; no reliable D call. This CDR3 is built from 14 residues. The V gene lost 4 bases and the J gene lost 8 bases, with 15 bases spanning the gap. The CDR3 spells CASSSPPSVDEQFF. CDR3 sequence (DNA): TGTGCCAGCAGTTCCCCGCCTTCCGTAGATGAGCAGTTCTTC.